The clone carrying this TCR beta chain is a singleton in its sample. The sample originates from a study of blood T cell repertoires in COVID-19. Study details: Samples of COVID-19 (acute and convalescent) were obtained from the United States, Italy and Spain. Sources were T cells, B-cell-depleted T cells, or PBMCs; the material itself was cDNA or gDNA.

In the original workflow: Scientists estimated how many nucleated cells there were by amplifying reference gene primers. TCRdb keeps only in-frame clones here, not all; method: immunoSEQ multiplex PCR. The V and J calls and clone size come from that table; D and trimming were worked out from the DNA. The sample has a few hundred thousand clones, roughly 90% seen once. Trimming took 1 base from V and 4 from J, leaving 14 bases between them. The CDR3 contains 16 residues. Germline V lookup: CDR1 MNHNS, CDR2 SASEGT. This sequence joins TRBV6-1 and TRBJ1-3; D gene unclear. The origin of this receptor is a woman aged 35 to 49 who had recovered from COVID-19. Sequencing was done on a sample of peripheral blood. The CDR3: CASSEDLTPGGNTIYF. The CDR3 nucleotides are TGTGCCAGCAGTGAAGACCTGACCCCGGGGGGAAACACCATATATTTT.